These 18 T cell receptor beta chains originate from one sample sequenced in a study of blood T cell repertoires in COVID-19. The data were produced by immunoSEQ multiplex PCR, yet TCRdb's version contains in-frame clones alone and is incomplete. The sample holds around 700,000 clones, 85% to 90% seen once. Specimen: peripheral blood. These receptor sequences come from a woman under 30 with acute or convalescent COVID-19.

J is TRBJ1-1 and V is TRBV12-3 or TRBV12-4; possibly TRBD1 for D (5 bases). The CDR3 sequence is 12 residues long. V gave up 2 bases and J gave up 8 bases, with 9 bases separating them. CDR3 coding DNA: TGTGCCAGCAGTTTAATGGGACTCGAAGCTTTCTTT. It is translated as CASSLMGLEAFF.

The V gene is TRBV6-5, the J gene TRBJ2-3; the match to TRBD1 covers 7 bases. The CDR3 runs 15 residues. V was clipped by 2 bases and J by 6 bases; unmatched bases: 8. CDR1 is MNHEY and CDR2 is SVGAGI in the germline V gene. The CDR3 loop is CASSYGAGGPDTQYF. DNA of the CDR3: TGTGCCAGCAGTTACGGGGCAGGGGGTCCGGATACGCAGTATTTT.

CDR3 in DNA: TGTGCCAGCACTCCGGGACAGGGGAACGAAAAACTGTTTTTT. Translated, it gives CASTPGQGNEKLFF. The chain recombines TRBV5-5 with TRBJ1-4, with 10 nucleotides matching TRBD1. The CDR3 loop spans 14 amino acids. Germline CDR1 is SGHKS and CDR2 is YYEKEE (reference sequence). J lost 8 bases, V lost 6 bases, and 7 bases had no gene match. Using reference TRBV5-5 and TRBJ1-4 for the parts outside the CDR3, the full variable domain is DAGVTQSPTHLIKTRGQQVTLRCSPISGHKSVSWYQQVLGQGPQFIFQYYEKEERGRGNFPDRFSARQFPNYSSELNVNALLLGDSALYLCASTPGQGNEKLFFGSGTQLSVL.

This sequence joins TRBV27 and TRBJ1-5, with TRBD1 as a possible D gene (5 bases). Germline CDR1 reads MNHEY; CDR2 reads SMNVEV (reference sequence). The V and J ends lost 2 bases and 6 bases respectively, with 11 bases between them. This CDR3 spans 14 amino acids. CDR3 nucleotide sequence: TGTGCCAGCAGTTTAGAATGGAGGGGTCAGCCCCAGCATTTT. Its translation: CASSLEWRGQPQHF.

Comments on this clone: The sample contains more than one DNA sequence encoding this CDR3. V and J are TRBV7-2 and TRBJ2-7; D is possibly TRBD2 (5 bases). This CDR3 contains 15 residues. Trimming took off 1 base at V and 1 base at J, with 11 bases between the two ends. CDR1 is SGHTA, CDR2 FQGNSA, per germline. The CDR3, as DNA: TGTGCCAGCAGCTTAGGTGGCGGGTTTTCCTACGAGCAGTACTTC. Encoded protein: CASSLGGGFSYEQYF.

This clone was seen once. V gene TRBV10-3 combines with J gene TRBJ1-6, with a possible D match to TRBD1 (5 bases). Germline CDR1 is ENHRY and CDR2 is SYGVKD. The V and J ends lost 0 bases and 0 bases respectively, with 12 bases between them. CDR3 length: 18 amino acids. CDR3 region: CAISESQGGSSYNSPLHF. The CDR3 DNA reads TGTGCCATCAGTGAGTCCCAGGGAGGAAGCTCCTATAATTCACCCCTCCACTTT.

The chain employs TRBV9 and TRBJ1-1, with D perhaps matching TRBD1 (6 bases). Per germline, CDR1 SGDLS and CDR2 YYNGEE. CDR3 length equals 14 residues. V lost 4 bases and J lost 7, with 17 bases in between. The CDR3 nucleotides read TGTGCCAGCAGCACCTCCGGGACACTGAATGAAGCTTTCTTT. This encodes CASSTSGTLNEAFF.

The rearrangement uses TRBV3-1 (or the pseudogene TRBV3-2) and TRBJ1-2; D might be TRBD1 (5 bases). Germline V lookup: CDR1 LGHDT, CDR2 YNNKEL (reference sequence). V was clipped by 10 bases and J by 1 base, with 13 bases between them. CDR3 length: 13 amino acids. The CDR3 DNA sequence: TGTGCCACCATGGGGCGGTTTAACTATGGCTACACCTTC. Amino acids: CATMGRFNYGYTF.

The chain carries TRBV6-5 and TRBJ2-7; 7 nucleotides match TRBD2. Looked up from germline, CDR1 is MNHEY and CDR2 is SVGAGI. V lost 0 bases, J lost 2 bases, and 7 bases stayed unmatched. The CDR3 length is 16 residues. This chain's CDR3 is CASSYSLGGEAYEQYF. The CDR3 coding sequence is TGTGCCAGCAGTTACTCCCTTGGGGGGGAAGCCTACGAGCAGTACTTC.

The rearrangement links TRBV6-5 to TRBJ2-3, with 7 positions matching TRBD2. CDR1 MNHEY and CDR2 SVGAGI come from the germline V gene. Trimming took 10 bases from V and 5 from J; bases not matched to a gene: 15. The length of the CDR3 is 15 residues. The CDR3 loop reads CATLERGTLGDTQYF. CDR3 bases: TGTGCCACCCTCGAGCGGGGAACACTGGGAGATACGCAGTATTTT.

As to this clone: A junction boundary mismatches the germline segment, possibly from a read error. The chain links TRBV5-1 to TRBJ1-5, with 11 bases that match TRBD1. CDR1 SGHRS and CDR2 YFSETQ come from the germline V gene. This CDR3 comprises 15 residues. CDR3 sequence (DNA): TGCGCCAGCAGATTGGGACAGGGGGTCGACCAGCCCCAGCATTTT. Translation: CASRLGQGVDQPQHF.

On this clone: In the same sample, other DNA sequences code for this CDR3. The chain joins TRBV5-4 to TRBJ1-2; the match to TRBD1 covers 7 bases. The CDR3 is 12 amino acids. V lost 4 bases and J lost 7; bases outside the gene matches: 4. Germline CDR1 and CDR2: SGHNT and YYREEE (reference sequence). For the CDR3, the DNA is TGTGCCAGCAGCCTCGACAGGGTTGGCTACACCTTC. It yields the protein CASSLDRVGYTF.

The chain has TRBV14 and TRBJ1-4; D is unclear. V lost 0 bases to trimming and J lost 8 bases, with 10 bases between them. This CDR3 is 14 amino acids long. In germline, CDR1 is SGHDN, CDR2 FVKESK. In DNA, the CDR3 is TGTGCCAGCAGCCAAGATGGGCAGGCAGAAAAACTGTTTTTT. Amino acids: CASSQDGQAEKLFF.

The genes are TRBV15 and TRBJ2-3; TRBD2 matches at 7 bases. The CDR3 contains 16 residues. V lost 0 bases and J lost 6; bases outside the gene matches: 9. The germline V gene encodes CDR1 LNHNV and CDR2 YYDKDF (reference sequence). DNA of the CDR3: TGTGCCACCAGCAGAGATTGGGCGGGGGATGGTGATACGCAGTATTTT. Protein sequence: CATSRDWAGDGDTQYF. The full variable domain, its missing parts supplied by reference TRBV15 and TRBJ2-3, is DAMVIQNPRYQVTQFGKPVTLSCSQTLNHNVMYWYQQKSSQAPKLLFHYYDKDFNNEADTPDNFQSRRPNTSFCFLDIRSPGLGDTAMYLCATSRDWAGDGDTQYFGPGTRLTVL.

The rearrangement joins TRBV5-1 to TRBJ2-1; perhaps TRBD2 as D (5 bases). The CDR3 is made up of 13 amino acids. The V gene's germline CDR1 is SGHRS and CDR2 YFSETQ. V lost 7 bases, J lost 4 bases, and 12 bases lay in between. The CDR3: CASSARGYNEQFF. CDR3 DNA: TGCGCCAGCTCCGCCCGAGGGTACAATGAGCAGTTCTTC. Full variable domain (missing parts from reference TRBV5-1 and TRBJ2-1): KAGVTQTPRYLIKTRGQQVTLSCSPISGHRSVSWYQQTPGQGLQFLFEYFSETQRNKGNFPGRFSGRQFSNSRSEMNVSTLELGDSALYLCASSARGYNEQFFGPGTRLTVL.

The rearrangement joins TRBV5-4 to TRBJ2-3, with 11 bases aligning to TRBD2. The V segment lost 3 bases and the J segment 3 bases; nucleotides outside the gene matches: 6. The CDR3 is 16 amino acids. Per germline, CDR1 SGHNT and CDR2 YYREEE (reference sequence). The CDR3 DNA is TGTGCCAGCAGCTCCTCCCGGACTAGCGGGACAGATACGCAGTATTTT. It translates to CASSSSRTSGTDTQYF.

The rearrangement joins TRBV3-1 (or the pseudogene TRBV3-2) to TRBJ1-2; D is uncertain. Per the germline V gene, CDR1 is LGHDT and CDR2 is YNNKEL (reference sequence). V was trimmed by 0 bases and J by 4 bases, leaving 3 bases between them. This CDR3 region has 12 residues. CDR3 nucleotide sequence: TGTGCCAGCAGCCAAGACTGCTATGGCTACACCTTC. Residues: CASSQDCYGYTF.

V is TRBV7-9 and J is TRBJ1-2, with D perhaps TRBD1 (5 bases). Germline-derived CDR1 and CDR2 are SEHNR and FQNEAQ (reference sequence). V gave up 1 base and J gave up 8 bases, with 11 bases separating them. This CDR3 contains 13 residues. This CDR3 is CASSLVLGQGYTF. The CDR3 nucleotides are TGTGCCAGCAGCTTAGTACTGGGGCAAGGCTACACCTTC.